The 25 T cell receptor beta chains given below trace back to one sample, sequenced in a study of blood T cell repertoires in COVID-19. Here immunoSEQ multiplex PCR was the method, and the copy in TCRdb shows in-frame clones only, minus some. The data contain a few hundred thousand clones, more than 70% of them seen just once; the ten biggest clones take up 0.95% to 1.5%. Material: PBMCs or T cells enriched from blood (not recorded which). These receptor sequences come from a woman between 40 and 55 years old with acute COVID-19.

The CDR3 DNA sequence: TGTGCCACCGTGGGACAGCGCTACACTGAAGCTTTCTTT. This sequence encodes CATVGQRYTEAFF. The chain combines TRBV19 with TRBJ1-1; the match to TRBD1 covers 7 bases. Germline CDR1 reads LNHDA; CDR2 reads SQIVND (reference sequence). V was pared by 10 bases and J by 3 bases, with 8 bases of the junction left unmatched. CDR3 length equals 13 residues.

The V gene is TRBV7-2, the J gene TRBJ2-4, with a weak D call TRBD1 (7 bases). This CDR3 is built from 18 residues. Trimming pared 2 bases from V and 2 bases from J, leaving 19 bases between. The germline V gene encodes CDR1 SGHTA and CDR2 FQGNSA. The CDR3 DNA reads TGTGCCAGCAGCTTACACAGGGGACTCTCGGGGCCCAAAAACATTCAGTACTTC. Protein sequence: CASSLHRGLSGPKNIQYF.

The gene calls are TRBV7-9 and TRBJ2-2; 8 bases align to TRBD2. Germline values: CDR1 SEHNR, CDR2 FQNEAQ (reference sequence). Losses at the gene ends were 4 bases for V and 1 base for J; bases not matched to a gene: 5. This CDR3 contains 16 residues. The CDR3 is CASSSQREKNTGELFF. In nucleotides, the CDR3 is TGTGCCAGCAGCTCCCAGCGGGAGAAGAACACCGGGGAGCTGTTTTTT. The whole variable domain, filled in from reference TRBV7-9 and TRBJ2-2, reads DTGVSQNPRHKITKRGQNVTFRCDPISEHNRLYWYRQTLGQGPEFLTYFQNEAQLEKSRLLSDRFSAERPKGSFSTLEIQRTEQGDSAMYLCASSSQREKNTGELFFGEGSRLTVL.

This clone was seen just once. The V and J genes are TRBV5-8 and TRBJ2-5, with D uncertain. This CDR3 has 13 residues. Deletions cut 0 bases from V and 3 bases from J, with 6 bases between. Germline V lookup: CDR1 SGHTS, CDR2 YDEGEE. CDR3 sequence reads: CASSLVLEETQYF. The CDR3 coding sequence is TGTGCCAGCAGCTTGGTTCTAGAAGAGACCCAGTACTTC.

In DNA form, the CDR3 reads TGTGCCAGCAGCTTTGAGGGTAGTTTTGGCTACACCTTC. Residues: CASSFEGSFGYTF. The rearrangement joins TRBV7-2 to TRBJ1-2; no definite D call. The CDR3 spans 13 residues. Trimming cost V 3 bases and J 7 bases, with 12 bases left between them. CDR1 and CDR2 (germline): SGHTA, FQGNSA.

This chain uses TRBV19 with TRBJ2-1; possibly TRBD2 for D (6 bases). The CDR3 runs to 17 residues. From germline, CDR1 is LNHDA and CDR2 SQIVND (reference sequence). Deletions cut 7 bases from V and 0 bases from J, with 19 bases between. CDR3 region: CASTTSGTRSSYNEQFF. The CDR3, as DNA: TGTGCCAGTACTACCTCCGGGACTCGTAGCTCCTACAATGAGCAGTTCTTC.

CDR3 nucleotide sequence: TGTGCCAGCTCATCCGGGACAGGGGACACCGGGGAGCTGTTTTTT. It encodes CASSSGTGDTGELFF. The chain uses TRBV18 and TRBJ2-2; 10 nucleotides agree with TRBD1. V lost 5 bases and J lost 3; bases outside the gene matches: 3. Germline V gene data show CDR1 as KGHSH and CDR2 as LQKENI. This CDR3 comprises 15 residues.

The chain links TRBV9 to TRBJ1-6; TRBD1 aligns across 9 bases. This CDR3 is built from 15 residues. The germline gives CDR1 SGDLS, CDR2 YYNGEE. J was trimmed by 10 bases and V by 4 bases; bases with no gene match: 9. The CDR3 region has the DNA TGTGCCAGCAGCCCTGAGACAGGGGGAGGATCACCCCTCCACTTT. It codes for CASSPETGGGSPLHF.

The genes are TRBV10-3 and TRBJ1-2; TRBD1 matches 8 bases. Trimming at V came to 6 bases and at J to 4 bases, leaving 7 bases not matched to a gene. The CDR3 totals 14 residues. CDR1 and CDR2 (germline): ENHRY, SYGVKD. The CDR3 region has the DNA TGTGCCATCAGCTCAGGACAGGGAAGCTATGGCTACACCTTC. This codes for CAISSGQGSYGYTF.

The DNA for the CDR3 is TGTGCCAGCAGAGACAGGGGAAGGGAGCTGTTTTTT. Protein: CASRDRGRELFF. V usage is TRBV2 and J usage is TRBJ2-2; 8 bases are a match to TRBD1. Germline V gene sequence: CDR1 SNHLY, CDR2 FYNNEI. This CDR3 contains 12 residues. V dropped 6 bases and J dropped 9; count of bases not matched to a gene: 3. The variable domain in full, with the rest retrieved from reference TRBV2 and TRBJ2-2, is EPEVTQTPSHQVTQMGQEVILRCVPISNHLYFYWYRQILGQKVEFLVSFYNNEISEKSEIFDDQFSVERPDGSNFTLKIRSTKLEDSAMYFCASRDRGRELFFGEGSRLTVL.

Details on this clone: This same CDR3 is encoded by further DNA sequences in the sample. Here the CDR3 DNA reads TGTGCCAGCAGCCAAGATGGGCTATACAATGAGCAGTTCTTC. It translates to CASSQDGLYNEQFF. V usage is TRBV3-1 (or the pseudogene TRBV3-2) and J usage is TRBJ2-1; no firm D call. Trimming removed 0 bases at V and 4 bases at J, with 7 bases between. There are 14 residues in the CDR3. CDR1 and CDR2 (germline): LGHDT, YNNKEL (reference sequence).

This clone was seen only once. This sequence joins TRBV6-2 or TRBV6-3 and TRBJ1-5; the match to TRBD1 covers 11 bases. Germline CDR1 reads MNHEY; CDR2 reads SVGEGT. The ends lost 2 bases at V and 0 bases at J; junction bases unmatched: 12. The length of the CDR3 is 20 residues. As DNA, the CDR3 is TGTGCCAGCAGTTACGACGTTCGCGGGACAGGGGGATATAGCAATCAGCCCCAGCATTTT. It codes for CASSYDVRGTGGYSNQPQHF.

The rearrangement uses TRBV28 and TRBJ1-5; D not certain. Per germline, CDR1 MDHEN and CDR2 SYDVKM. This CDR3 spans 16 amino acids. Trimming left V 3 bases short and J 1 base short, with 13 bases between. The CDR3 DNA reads TGTGCCAGCAGTTTTGTGAGGCTATTGAGCAATCAGCCCCAGCATTTT. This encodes CASSFVRLLSNQPQHF.

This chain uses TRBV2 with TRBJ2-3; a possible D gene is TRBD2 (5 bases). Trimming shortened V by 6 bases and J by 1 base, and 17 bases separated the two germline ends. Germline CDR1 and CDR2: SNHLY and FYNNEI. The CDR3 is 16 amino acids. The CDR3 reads CASRVLEFSGTDTQYF. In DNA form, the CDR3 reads TGTGCCAGCAGAGTACTAGAGTTTAGTGGCACAGATACGCAGTATTTT.

The CDR3 DNA reads as TGTGCCAGTAGTATAGACGGGACTAGCGGGAGTGGTGGTGTCGGAGAGACCCAGTACTTC. This gives the protein CASSIDGTSGSGGVGETQYF. This chain links TRBV19 with TRBJ2-5, with 14 bases identical to TRBD2. J lost 4 bases, V lost 0 bases, and 13 bases had no gene match. Germline CDR1 reads LNHDA; CDR2 reads SQIVND (reference sequence). The CDR3 extends over 20 amino acids.

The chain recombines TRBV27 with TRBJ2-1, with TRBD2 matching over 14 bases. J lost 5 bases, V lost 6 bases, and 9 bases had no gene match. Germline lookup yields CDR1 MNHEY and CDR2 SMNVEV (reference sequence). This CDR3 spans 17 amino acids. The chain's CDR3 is CASRAQTSGRGNNEQFF. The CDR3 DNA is TGTGCCAGCAGAGCCCAGACTAGCGGGAGGGGAAACAATGAGCAGTTCTTC.

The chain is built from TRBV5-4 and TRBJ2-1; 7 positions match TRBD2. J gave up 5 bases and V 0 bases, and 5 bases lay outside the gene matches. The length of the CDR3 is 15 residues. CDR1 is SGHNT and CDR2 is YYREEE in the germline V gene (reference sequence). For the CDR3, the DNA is TGTGCCAGCAGCTTGGGCGGGAGCGGGGACAATGAGCAGTTCTTC. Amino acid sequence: CASSLGGSGDNEQFF.

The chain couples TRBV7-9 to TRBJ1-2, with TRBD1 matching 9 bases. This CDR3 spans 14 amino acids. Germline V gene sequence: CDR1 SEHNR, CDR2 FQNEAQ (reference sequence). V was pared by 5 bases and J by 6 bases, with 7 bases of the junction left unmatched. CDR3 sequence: CASSAGQGWNGYTF. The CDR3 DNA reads TGTGCCAGCAGCGCGGGACAGGGCTGGAATGGCTACACCTTC. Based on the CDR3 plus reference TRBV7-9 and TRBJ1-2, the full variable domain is DTGVSQNPRHKITKRGQNVTFRCDPISEHNRLYWYRQTLGQGPEFLTYFQNEAQLEKSRLLSDRFSAERPKGSFSTLEIQRTEQGDSAMYLCASSAGQGWNGYTFGSGTRLTVV.

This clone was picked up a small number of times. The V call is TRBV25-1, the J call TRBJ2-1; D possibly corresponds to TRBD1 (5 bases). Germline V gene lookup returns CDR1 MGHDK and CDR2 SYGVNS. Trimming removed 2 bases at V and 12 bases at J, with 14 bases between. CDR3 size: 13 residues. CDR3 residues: CASSERSQGLQFF. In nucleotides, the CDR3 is TGTGCCAGCAGTGAAAGGTCCCAGGGTTTGCAGTTCTTC.

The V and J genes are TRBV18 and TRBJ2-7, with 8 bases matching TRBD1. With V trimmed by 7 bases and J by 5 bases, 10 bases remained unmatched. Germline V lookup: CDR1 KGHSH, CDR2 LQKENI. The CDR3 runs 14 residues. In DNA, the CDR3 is TGTGCCAGCTTTTCGGACAGGGTAGAAGACGAGCAGTACGTC. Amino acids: CASFSDRVEDEQYV.

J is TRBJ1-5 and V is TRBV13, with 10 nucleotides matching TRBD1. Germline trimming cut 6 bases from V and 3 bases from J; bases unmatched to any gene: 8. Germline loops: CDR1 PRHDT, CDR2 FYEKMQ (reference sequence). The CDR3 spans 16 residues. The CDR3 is CASRPSGTGDNQPQHF. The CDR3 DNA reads TGTGCCAGCAGACCCTCCGGGACAGGGGACAATCAGCCCCAGCATTTT.

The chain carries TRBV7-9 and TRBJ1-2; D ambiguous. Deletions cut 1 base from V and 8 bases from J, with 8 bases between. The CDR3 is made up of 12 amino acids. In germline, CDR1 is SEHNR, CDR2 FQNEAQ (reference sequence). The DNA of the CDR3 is TGTGCCAGCAGCTTAGAAGGAGACGGCTACACCTTC. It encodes CASSLEGDGYTF. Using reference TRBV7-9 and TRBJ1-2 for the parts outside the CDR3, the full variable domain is DTGVSQNPRHKITKRGQNVTFRCDPISEHNRLYWYRQTLGQGPEFLTYFQNEAQLEKSRLLSDRFSAERPKGSFSTLEIQRTEQGDSAMYLCASSLEGDGYTFGSGTRLTVV.

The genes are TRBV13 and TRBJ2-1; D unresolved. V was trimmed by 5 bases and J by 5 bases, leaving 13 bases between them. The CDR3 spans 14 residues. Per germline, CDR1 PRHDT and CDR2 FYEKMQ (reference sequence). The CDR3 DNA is TGTGCCAGCAGCCCCCCCACAGATCACAATGAGCAGTTCTTC. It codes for CASSPPTDHNEQFF.

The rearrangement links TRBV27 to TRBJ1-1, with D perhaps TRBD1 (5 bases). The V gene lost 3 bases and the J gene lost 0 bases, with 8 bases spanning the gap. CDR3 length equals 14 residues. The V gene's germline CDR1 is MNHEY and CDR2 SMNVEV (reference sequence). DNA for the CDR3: TGTGCCAGCAGTTTGTCGACAGTGAACACTGAAGCTTTCTTT. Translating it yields CASSLSTVNTEAFF.

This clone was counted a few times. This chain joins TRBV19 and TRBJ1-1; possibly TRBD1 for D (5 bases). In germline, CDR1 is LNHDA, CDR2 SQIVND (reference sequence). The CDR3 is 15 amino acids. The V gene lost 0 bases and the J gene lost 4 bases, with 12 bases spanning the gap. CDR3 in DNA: TGTGCCAGTAGTATAGAACAGGTCGGGAGCACTGAAGCTTTCTTT. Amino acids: CASSIEQVGSTEAFF. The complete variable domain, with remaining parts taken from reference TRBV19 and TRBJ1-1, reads DGGITQSPKYLFRKEGQNVTLSCEQNLNHDAMYWYRQDPGQGLRLIYYSQIVNDFQKGDIAEGYSVSREKKESFPLTVTSAQKNPTAFYLCASSIEQVGSTEAFFGQGTRLTVV.